This T cell receptor beta chain was identified in a study of blood T cell repertoires in COVID-19. Overall study context: T cells, B-cell-depleted T cells, or PBMCs provided the cDNA or gDNA that served as material.

The CDR3 is made up of 15 amino acids. The junction had 8 bases not matched to a gene; V was cut back by 6 bases and J by 7 bases. Germline CDR1 reads SGHVS; CDR2 reads FQNEAQ. This clone was observed a single time. Profiled with immunoSEQ multiplex PCR; TCRdb holds only in-frame clones, not every one. The profile shows approximately 140,000 clones, about 82% of them singletons. What was sequenced was peripheral blood. The chain is built from TRBV7-8 and TRBJ1-5; TRBD1 matches at 11 bases. The clonotype was recovered from an older woman with acute or convalescent COVID-19. CDR3 amino acids: CASSNRDRGWQPQHF. CDR3 DNA sequence: TGTGCCAGCAGTAACCGGGACAGGGGGTGGCAGCCCCAGCATTTT.